This is a list of T cell receptor beta chains from one sample in a study of shared clonotypes between healthy human individuals. Data came from immunoSEQ multiplex PCR; TCRdb stores just in-frame clones and leaves some out. The table has around 500,000 clones, around four fifths seen once. The specimen was PBMCs. All receptors come from a woman between 35 and 50 years old in good health. Some clones in this sample may be carry-over from other donors' samples. Both conserved end residues are part of each CDR3. D genes are given only for firm matches. The size field is filled for only some rows; it gives once, few, many or a size class.

v_gene	abundance	j_gene	d_gene	CDR3nt	CDR3aa
TRBV28	-	TRBJ1-5	TRBD1	TGTGCCAGCACGACTTCAAGGACAGGCGGGCAGCCCCAGCATTTT	CASTTSRTGGQPQHF
TRBV18	-	TRBJ2-1	-	TGTGCCAGCTCACCCGGTCTAGCAAAGCAGTTCTTC	CASSPGLAKQFF
TRBV6-5	-	TRBJ2-3	-	TGTGCCTCTAGGGCAGGACTCAATAGGGATACGCAGTATTTT	CASRAGLNRDTQYF
TRBV7-2	-	TRBJ2-7	-	TGTGCCAGCAGCTTGACCGACGGCTACGGGCAGTACTTC	CASSLTDGYGQYF
TRBV4-1	-	TRBJ2-7	TRBD2	TGCGCCAGCAGCCAGGGACTAGCGGGACCCTACGAGCAGTACTTC	CASSQGLAGPYEQYF
TRBV7-8	-	TRBJ2-1	-	TGTGCCAGCAGCTTAGTGGAGGGTCACTCCTACAATGAGCAGTTCTTC	CASSLVEGHSYNEQFF
TRBV30	-	TRBJ1-2	-	TGTGCCTGGAGCCCCCGGACGGATGGCTACACCTTC	CAWSPRTDGYTF
TRBV9	-	TRBJ2-7	-	TGTGCCAGCAGCGTAGCTCCGGACGAGACCTACGAGCAGTACTTC	CASSVAPDETYEQYF
TRBV4-1	-	TRBJ2-7	TRBD2	TGCGCCAGCAGCCCTGGCGGGGGGTTGGGTGAGCAGTACTTC	CASSPGGGLGEQYF
TRBV4-2	once	TRBJ2-3	TRBD2	TGTGCCAGCAGAATAGCGGGAGGACGCACAGATACGCAGTATTTT	CASRIAGGRTDTQYF
TRBV5-6	-	TRBJ2-2	TRBD2	TGTGCCAGCAGCTGGCGGGGGTTGCCCGGGGAGCTGTTTTTT	CASSWRGLPGELFF
TRBV6-5	-	TRBJ1-6	-	TGTGCCAGCAGTTACTCAGGTTCACCCCTCCACTTT	CASSYSGSPLHF
TRBV11-2	-	TRBJ2-2	-	TGTGCCAGCAGCTTTGGGCTCGACACCGGGGAGCTGTTTTTT	CASSFGLDTGELFF
TRBV23-1	-	TRBJ1-2	-	TGCGCCAGCAGTCAATCTTGGGCAGGGGTTAACTATGGCTACACCTTC	CASSQSWAGVNYGYTF
TRBV19	-	TRBJ2-4	-	TGTGCCAGTAGTATATACGGCGGATCAGTTCTAGCCAAAAACATTCAGTACTTC	CASSIYGGSVLAKNIQYF
TRBV4-2	-	TRBJ1-5	TRBD1	TGTGCCAGCAGCCAAGATCCGACAGGGGTGAGCAATCAGCCCCAGCATTTT	CASSQDPTGVSNQPQHF
TRBV5-1	-	TRBJ2-7	-	TGCGCCAGCAGCTTCGGCCCTTTTTACGAGCAGTACTTC	CASSFGPFYEQYF
TRBV18	-	TRBJ1-1	TRBD1	TGTGCCAGCTCACTACAGGGGAGCGAGGGTGGAGCTTTCTTT	CASSLQGSEGGAFF
TRBV6-4	few	TRBJ2-1	TRBD2	TGTGCCAGCAGTTTCTCTCGGACTAGCGGGATCAATGAGCAGTTCTTC	CASSFSRTSGINEQFF
TRBV2	few	TRBJ1-5	-	TGTGCCAGCAGAGGGGGGGGTAGCAATCAGCCCCAGCATTTT	CASRGGGSNQPQHF
TRBV7-9	-	TRBJ1-3	-	TGTGCCAGCAGTAGCAGTGAGGGTGGAAACACCATATATTTT	CASSSSEGGNTIYF
TRBV19	-	TRBJ1-3	TRBD1	TGTGCCAGTAGCGACAGGGGTCGCTCTGGAAACACCATATATTTT	CASSDRGRSGNTIYF
TRBV5-4	-	TRBJ1-1	TRBD1	TGTGCCAGCAGGTTCCAGACAGGGGCTGACACTGAAGCTTTCTTT	CASRFQTGADTEAFF
TRBV27	-	TRBJ1-5	TRBD1	TGTGCCAGCAGTGCACAGGGGATGTATAGCAATCAGCCCCAGCATTTT	CASSAQGMYSNQPQHF
TRBV29-1	-	TRBJ2-3	-	TGCAGCGTTGAGGGGTATGAGGGGAGCACAGATACGCAGTATTTT	CSVEGYEGSTDTQYF
TRBV7-2	-	TRBJ2-3	-	TGTGCCAGCAGCTTAACAGGCCTTACTAGCACAGATACGCAGTATTTT	CASSLTGLTSTDTQYF
TRBV29-1	-	TRBJ2-1	-	TGCAGCGTTGAAGGGCGAACAGGGCCCTCCTACAATGAGCAGTTCTTC	CSVEGRTGPSYNEQFF
TRBV27	-	TRBJ1-1	TRBD1	TGTGCCAGCAGTCCATCGACAGGGCAGGGTCGCGCTTTCTTT	CASSPSTGQGRAFF
TRBV7-3	few	TRBJ1-1	-	TGTGCCAGCAGCCAAATACAGGGAAGTGAAGCTTTCTTT	CASSQIQGSEAFF
TRBV7-2	few	TRBJ2-2	-	TGTGCCAGCAGCCCCTGGGGCACCGGGGAGCTGTTTTTT	CASSPWGTGELFF
TRBV11-3	once	TRBJ1-5	-	TGTGCCATAAAATATGGTGATAGCAATCAGCCCCAGCATTTT	CAIKYGDSNQPQHF
TRBV6-1	-	TRBJ2-7	-	TGTGCCAGCAGTGATAGACTTACCTACGAGCAGTACTTC	CASSDRLTYEQYF
TRBV2	-	TRBJ1-2	TRBD1	TGTGCCAGCAGTGTAAGGACAGGGAGCTACACCTTC	CASSVRTGSYTF
TRBV4-2	once	TRBJ1-4	-	TGTGCCAGCAGCCAAGAGGGCGGGGGCTTTCGGGAAAAACTGTTTTTT	CASSQEGGGFREKLFF
TRBV7-2	-	TRBJ2-7	-	TGTGCCAGCAGCTTATTAGGGGGATACGAGCAGTACTTC	CASSLLGGYEQYF
TRBV4-2	once	TRBJ2-3	TRBD1	TGTGCCAGCAGCGCAAGGGCAGGGGGTGTTACAGATACGCAGTATTTT	CASSARAGGVTDTQYF
TRBV28	-	TRBJ2-1	-	TGTGCCAGCAGTTACCCCTCACGCCAGGCGCAGTTCTTC	CASSYPSRQAQFF
TRBV19	once	TRBJ1-2	-	TGTGCCAGTAGTATTCAGGGGCACTATGGCTACACCTTC	CASSIQGHYGYTF